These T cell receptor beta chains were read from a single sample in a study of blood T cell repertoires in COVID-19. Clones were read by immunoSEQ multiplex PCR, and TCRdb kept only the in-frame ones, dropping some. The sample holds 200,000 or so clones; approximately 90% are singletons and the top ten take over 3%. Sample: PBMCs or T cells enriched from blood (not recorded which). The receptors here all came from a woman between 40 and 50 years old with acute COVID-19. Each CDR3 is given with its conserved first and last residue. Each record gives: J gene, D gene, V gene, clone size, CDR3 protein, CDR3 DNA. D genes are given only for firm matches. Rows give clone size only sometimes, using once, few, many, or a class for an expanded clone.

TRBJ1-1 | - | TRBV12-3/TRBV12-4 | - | CASRRQGLTEAFF | TGTGCCAGCAGACGTCAGGGGTTAACTGAAGCTTTCTTT
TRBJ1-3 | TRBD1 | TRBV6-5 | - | CASSYAGQGGNTIYF | TGTGCCAGCAGTTACGCGGGACAGGGTGGAAACACCATATATTTT
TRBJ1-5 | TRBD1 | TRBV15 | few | CATSRDRQGYQPQHF | TGTGCCACCAGCAGAGATAGACAGGGCTATCAGCCCCAGCATTTT
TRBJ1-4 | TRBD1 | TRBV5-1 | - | CASSLRNRGAANEKLFF | TGCGCCAGCAGCTTGAGGAACAGGGGCGCAGCTAATGAAAAACTGTTTTTT
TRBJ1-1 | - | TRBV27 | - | CASSLIQGMNTEAFF | TGTGCCAGCAGTTTAATCCAGGGGATGAACACTGAAGCTTTCTTT
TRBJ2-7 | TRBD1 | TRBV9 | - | CASSGPHTGTGPYEQYF | TGTGCCAGCAGCGGTCCCCACACCGGGACAGGGCCCTACGAGCAGTACTTC
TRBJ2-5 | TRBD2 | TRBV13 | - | CASSLSPLGVAGRETQYF | TGTGCCAGCAGCTTATCCCCCTTAGGGGTAGCGGGAAGAGAGACCCAGTACTTC
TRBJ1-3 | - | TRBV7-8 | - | CASSLPRRLGSGNTIYF | TGTGCCAGCAGCTTACCGAGGCGGTTGGGTTCTGGAAACACCATATATTTT
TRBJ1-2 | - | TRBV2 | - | CASSDLKGANYGYTF | TGTGCCAGCAGTGACCTAAAGGGGGCTAACTATGGCTACACCTTC
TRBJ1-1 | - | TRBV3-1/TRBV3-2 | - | CASSQVIVGSTEAFF | TGTGCCAGCAGCCAAGTGATAGTGGGGAGTACTGAAGCTTTCTTT
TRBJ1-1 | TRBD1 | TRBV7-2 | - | CASSIRQGNSEAFF | TGTGCCAGCAGTATCAGACAGGGAAACAGTGAAGCTTTCTTT
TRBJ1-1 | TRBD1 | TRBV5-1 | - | CASSGKTGVDTEAFF | TGCGCCAGCAGCGGTAAAACAGGGGTGGACACTGAAGCTTTCTTT
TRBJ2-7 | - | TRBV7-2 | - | CASTGAQAPYEQYF | TGTGCCAGCACGGGAGCACAGGCCCCCTACGAGCAGTACTTC
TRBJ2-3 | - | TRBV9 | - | CASSPRSGHSTDTQYF | TGTGCCAGCAGCCCTCGTTCGGGACACAGCACAGATACGCAGTATTTT
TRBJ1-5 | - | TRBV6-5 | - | CASSYSEVLGQPQHF | TGTGCCAGCAGTTACTCGGAGGTGTTAGGTCAGCCCCAGCATTTT
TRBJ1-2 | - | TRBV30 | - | CAWSEVFAGGPLSYTF | TGTGCCTGGAGTGAGGTCTTCGCAGGTGGCCCGCTGAGCTACACCTTC
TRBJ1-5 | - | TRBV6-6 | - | CASSGETSNQPQHF | TGTGCCAGCAGTGGGGAGACTAGCAATCAGCCCCAGCATTTT
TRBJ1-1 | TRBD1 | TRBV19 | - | CASSTYNRGGTEAFF | TGTGCCAGTAGTACTTACAACAGGGGTGGCACTGAAGCTTTCTTT
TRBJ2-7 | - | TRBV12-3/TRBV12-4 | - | CASSFSSASEQYF | TGTGCCAGCAGTTTTTCTAGCGCCAGCGAGCAGTACTTC
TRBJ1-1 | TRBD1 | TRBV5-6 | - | CASRPGTAEAFF | TGTGCCAGCAGACCCGGGACAGCAGAAGCTTTCTTT
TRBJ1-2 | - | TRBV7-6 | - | CASSPWAANYGYTF | TGTGCCAGCAGCCCCTGGGCAGCTAACTATGGCTACACCTTC
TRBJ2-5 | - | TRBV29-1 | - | CSVDMLEGAVRAPGIETQYF | TGCAGCGTTGATATGTTGGAGGGGGCAGTCAGGGCTCCGGGGATAGAGACCCAGTACTTC
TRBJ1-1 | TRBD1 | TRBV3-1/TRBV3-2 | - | CASSLLTGTGDEAFF | TGTGCCAGCAGCCTCCTGACCGGGACAGGGGATGAAGCTTTCTTT
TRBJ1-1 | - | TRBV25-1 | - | CASSDAGGPNTEAFF | TGTGCCAGCAGTGATGCCGGGGGTCCGAACACTGAAGCTTTCTTT
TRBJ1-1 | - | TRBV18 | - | CASSPEGTRTEAFF | TGTGCCAGCTCACCAGAGGGTACGCGAACTGAAGCTTTCTTT
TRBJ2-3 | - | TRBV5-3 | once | CARSLAWRGRSTDTQYF | TGTGCCAGAAGCTTGGCTTGGCGGGGCCGTAGCACAGATACGCAGTATTTT
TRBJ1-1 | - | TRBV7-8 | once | CASSLGEGSSEAFF | TGTGCCAGCAGCTTAGGGGAAGGGAGCAGTGAAGCTTTCTTT
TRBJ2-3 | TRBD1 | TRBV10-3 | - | CAISESTGADTQYF | TGTGCCATCAGTGAGTCGACAGGGGCAGATACGCAGTATTTT
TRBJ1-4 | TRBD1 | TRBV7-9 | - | CASTLDRGGEKLFF | TGTGCCAGCACTTTGGACAGGGGAGGAGAAAAACTGTTTTTT
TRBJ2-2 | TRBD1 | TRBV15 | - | CATAPDRATGELFF | TGTGCCACTGCCCCGGACAGGGCCACCGGGGAGCTGTTTTTT
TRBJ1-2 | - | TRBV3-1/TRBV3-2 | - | CASRLTGGPYGYTF | TGTGCCAGCCGTCTCACGGGGGGACCCTATGGCTACACCTTC
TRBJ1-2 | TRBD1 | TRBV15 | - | CATSRATTGGEYGYTF | TGTGCCACCAGCAGAGCTACGACAGGGGGAGAATATGGCTACACCTTC
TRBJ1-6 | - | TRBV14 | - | CASSLRRGINSPLHF | TGTGCCAGCAGCCTCCGTCGGGGGATCAATTCACCCCTCCACTTT
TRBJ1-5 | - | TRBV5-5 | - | CASSTGEEYQPQHF | TGTGCCAGCAGCACGGGAGAGGAGTATCAGCCCCAGCATTTT
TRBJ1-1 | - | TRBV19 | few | CASSKGRGLGDTEAFF | TGTGCCAGTAGTAAAGGTAGGGGACTTGGGGACACTGAAGCTTTCTTT
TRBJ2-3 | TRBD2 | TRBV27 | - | CASSVAGLVPDTQYF | TGTGCCAGCAGTGTAGCGGGGCTGGTGCCAGATACGCAGTATTTT
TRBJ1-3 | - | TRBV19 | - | CASPQGLKRIRPGNTIYF | TGTGCCAGCCCCCAGGGGCTTAAGCGAATACGGCCTGGAAACACCATATATTTT
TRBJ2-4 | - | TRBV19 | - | CASSEAVGGNIQYF | TGTGCCAGTAGTGAGGCTGTGGGGGGAAACATTCAGTACTTC
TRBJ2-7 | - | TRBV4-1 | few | CASSQVPLSYEQYF | TGCGCCAGCAGCCAAGTTCCACTTTCCTACGAGCAGTACTTC
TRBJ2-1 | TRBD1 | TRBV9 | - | CASSVAGTGLDEQFF | TGTGCCAGCAGCGTAGCTGGGACAGGGTTGGATGAGCAGTTCTTC
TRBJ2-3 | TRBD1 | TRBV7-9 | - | CASSLSGQGTDTQYF | TGTGCCAGCAGCTTATCGGGACAGGGCACAGATACGCAGTATTTT
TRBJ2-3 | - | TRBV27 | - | CATETYGQGTDTQYF | TGTGCCACCGAAACATACGGACAAGGCACAGATACGCAGTATTTT
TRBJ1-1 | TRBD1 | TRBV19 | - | CASSTRTGGFAFF | TGTGCCAGTAGTACGCGGACAGGGGGCTTTGCTTTCTTT
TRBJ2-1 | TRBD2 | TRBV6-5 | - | CASKRPSGGEDEQFF | TGTGCCAGCAAACGGCCCAGCGGGGGGGAAGATGAGCAGTTCTTC
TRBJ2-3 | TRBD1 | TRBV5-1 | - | CASSFTTGGSDTQYF | TGCGCCAGCAGCTTTACGACAGGGGGAAGTGATACGCAGTATTTT
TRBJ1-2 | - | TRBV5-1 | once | CASSLGYGQNYGYTF | TGCGCCAGCAGCCTTGGATACGGACAGAACTATGGCTACACCTTC
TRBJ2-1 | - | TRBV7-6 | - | CASSSSDNEQFF | TGTGCCAGCAGCTCCTCGGACAATGAGCAGTTCTTC